The rows below give T cell receptor beta chains drawn from one sample of a study of OX40 agonist ivuxolimab in advanced cancers. TCRdb keeps only in-frame clones here, not all; method: immunoSEQ multiplex PCR. Here the sample spans about 69,000 clones, 89% being singletons. The source was CD4+ or CD8+ T cells sorted from blood, collected in a trial of the OX40 agonist ivuxolimab. The origin of the receptors is an adult with an advanced solid tumor such as melanoma, head and neck, liver or kidney cancer. Both conserved end residues are part of each CDR3. D genes are given only for firm matches. Not every row has a clone size; where given, it reads once, few, many or a size class.

D: -; J: TRBJ2-6; size: -; V: TRBV18; DNA: TGTGCCAGCCACTGGGCCACCCGCTCTGGGGCCAACGTCCTGACTTTC; CDR3: CASHWATRSGANVLTF
D: TRBD2; J: TRBJ2-3; size: -; V: TRBV5-1; DNA: TGCGCCAGCAGCTTGGTGGTTAGCGGGAGGGACACAGATACGCAGTATTTT; CDR3: CASSLVVSGRDTDTQYF
D: -; J: TRBJ2-1; size: -; V: TRBV5-5; DNA: TGTGCCAGCAGCTTGGCGGACTCCCCCTACAATGAGCAGTTCTTC; CDR3: CASSLADSPYNEQFF
D: -; J: TRBJ2-2; size: few; V: TRBV5-1; DNA: TGCGCCAGCAGCTTGGTTCCCGGGGTCGGAACCGGGGAGCTGTTTTTT; CDR3: CASSLVPGVGTGELFF
D: -; J: TRBJ1-1; size: -; V: TRBV18; DNA: TGTGCCAGCTCACCATACACGGCCACTGAAGCTTTCTTT; CDR3: CASSPYTATEAFF
D: -; J: TRBJ2-1; size: -; V: TRBV4-1; DNA: TGCGCCAGCAGCAGGCTCTACAATGAGCAGTTCTTC; CDR3: CASSRLYNEQFF
D: TRBD2; J: TRBJ2-3; size: -; V: TRBV30; DNA: TGTGCCTGGAGTCCCGGACTAGCGGGAGGGGCAGATACGCAGTATTTT; CDR3: CAWSPGLAGGADTQYF
D: TRBD2; J: TRBJ2-1; size: -; V: TRBV7-9; DNA: TGTGCCAGCAGCTTAGCTAGCGGGAGGGCCAATGAGCAGTTCTTC; CDR3: CASSLASGRANEQFF
D: TRBD1; J: TRBJ2-7; size: -; V: TRBV4-1; DNA: TGCGCCAGCAGCCTGCCCGGACAGGGTCTTTGGGAGCAGTACTTC; CDR3: CASSLPGQGLWEQYF
D: -; J: TRBJ2-7; size: -; V: TRBV7-2; DNA: TGTGCCAGCAGCCAGGACTACCGCTCCTACGAGCAGTACTTC; CDR3: CASSQDYRSYEQYF
D: -; J: TRBJ2-2; size: once; V: TRBV29-1; DNA: TGCAGCGTTGAACGGCCTCAAACAACCGGGGAGCTGTTTTTT; CDR3: CSVERPQTTGELFF
D: TRBD1; J: TRBJ1-2; size: -; V: TRBV27; DNA: TGTGCCAGCAGCCCGGACAGGGTCGGTGGCTACACCTTC; CDR3: CASSPDRVGGYTF
D: -; J: TRBJ1-2; size: -; V: TRBV19; DNA: TGTGCCAGTCAAACCAGGGGAAATGGCTACACCTTC; CDR3: CASQTRGNGYTF
D: -; J: TRBJ1-1; size: -; V: TRBV19; DNA: TGTGCCAGTACCATGGGGGGGCTGAACACTGAAGCTTTCTTT; CDR3: CASTMGGLNTEAFF
D: TRBD2; J: TRBJ2-7; size: once; V: TRBV18; DNA: TGTGCCAGCTCACCACCGGGACTAGCGGGAGGGTACGAGCAGTACTTC; CDR3: CASSPPGLAGGYEQYF
D: TRBD1; J: TRBJ1-2; size: -; V: TRBV2; DNA: TGTGCCAGCAGTCAGGGACAGGGGATCTATGGCTACACCTTC; CDR3: CASSQGQGIYGYTF
D: -; J: TRBJ2-5; size: -; V: TRBV27; DNA: TGTGCCAGCGTCAAAGAGACCCAGTACTTC; CDR3: CASVKETQYF
D: TRBD2; J: TRBJ2-3; size: once; V: TRBV5-1; DNA: TGCGCCAGCAGCTTAATTCCTAGCGGGAGATTTTTGGCAGATACGCAGTATTTT; CDR3: CASSLIPSGRFLADTQYF
D: TRBD1; J: TRBJ2-7; size: -; V: TRBV5-1; DNA: TGCGCCAGCAGCTTCATGACAGGGCTCTCTTACGAGCAGTACTTC; CDR3: CASSFMTGLSYEQYF
D: TRBD2; J: TRBJ2-3; size: -; V: TRBV4-3; DNA: TGCGCCAGCAGCCAAGATAAGGGACTAGCGGGAGTAGATACGCAGTATTTT; CDR3: CASSQDKGLAGVDTQYF
D: -; J: TRBJ2-7; size: -; V: TRBV6-1; DNA: TGTGCCAGCAGGAGAGCCGACCCCTACGAGCAGTACTTC; CDR3: CASRRADPYEQYF
D: -; J: TRBJ2-1; size: -; V: TRBV18; DNA: TGTGCCAGCTCACCCCCAGGCAATGAGCAGTTCTTC; CDR3: CASSPPGNEQFF
D: -; J: TRBJ2-7; size: -; V: TRBV15; DNA: TGTGCCACCAGCTCCCGGGGTTACGAGCAGTACTTC; CDR3: CATSSRGYEQYF
D: -; J: TRBJ2-1; size: -; V: TRBV11-1; DNA: TGTGCCAGCAGCCTACGGGGTGGTGAGCAGTTCTTC; CDR3: CASSLRGGEQFF
D: -; J: TRBJ1-3; size: -; V: TRBV28; DNA: TGTGCCAGCAGCCCGCCGGGGAGCTCTGGAAACACCATATATTTT; CDR3: CASSPPGSSGNTIYF
D: TRBD2; J: TRBJ2-1; size: -; V: TRBV4-2; DNA: TGTGCCAGCAGCCCTAGACTAGCGGGGACGAGGGGCGATGAGCAGTTCTTC; CDR3: CASSPRLAGTRGDEQFF
D: -; J: TRBJ1-5; size: -; V: TRBV7-2; DNA: TGTGCCAGCAGCTCCGACCGAGATCAGCCCCAGCATTTT; CDR3: CASSSDRDQPQHF
D: -; J: TRBJ2-7; size: few; V: TRBV28; DNA: TGTGCCAGCGGCCGGACAGCGCTGGAGAGGGAGCAGTACTTC; CDR3: CASGRTALEREQYF
D: -; J: TRBJ2-7; size: -; V: TRBV5-4; DNA: TGTGCCAGCAGCTCTCCATCCTACGAGCAGTACTTC; CDR3: CASSSPSYEQYF
D: TRBD1; J: TRBJ2-5; size: -; V: TRBV5-1; DNA: TGCGCCAGCAGCCCGGACAGGGGAGGGGAGACCCAGTACTTC; CDR3: CASSPDRGGETQYF
D: -; J: TRBJ1-1; size: -; V: TRBV7-3; DNA: TGTGCCAGCAGCTTCAGAGACAGGCCGAACACTGAAGCTTTCTTT; CDR3: CASSFRDRPNTEAFF
D: -; J: TRBJ2-3; size: -; V: TRBV6-5; DNA: TGTGCCAGCAGTTTTATTAGCGGCACCACAGATACGCAGTATTTT; CDR3: CASSFISGTTDTQYF
D: TRBD2; J: TRBJ2-7; size: -; V: TRBV4-3; DNA: TGCGCCAGCAGCCAAGGCACTAGCGGGAGGAACGAGCAGTACTTC; CDR3: CASSQGTSGRNEQYF
D: -; J: TRBJ1-2; size: -; V: TRBV5-1; DNA: TGCGCCAGCAGCTTGGGCCTTCCCTCTGGCTATGGCTACACCTTC; CDR3: CASSLGLPSGYGYTF
D: TRBD1; J: TRBJ1-1; size: -; V: TRBV7-9; DNA: TGTGCCAGCAGCCGGAAAGGACAGGCCGACACTGAAGCTTTCTTT; CDR3: CASSRKGQADTEAFF
D: TRBD1; J: TRBJ1-1; size: -; V: TRBV7-2; DNA: TGTGCCAGCAAGATATCAGGACAGGTTACTGAAGCTTTCTTT; CDR3: CASKISGQVTEAFF
D: TRBD2; J: TRBJ2-1; size: -; V: TRBV5-1; DNA: TGCGCCAGCAGCTTCCTAGCGGGATTAAGGAATGAGCAGTTCTTC; CDR3: CASSFLAGLRNEQFF
D: -; J: TRBJ2-1; size: -; V: TRBV6-5; DNA: TGTGCCAGCAGTGGACGGGACAATGAGCAGTTCTTC; CDR3: CASSGRDNEQFF
D: TRBD2; J: TRBJ2-7; size: once; V: TRBV9; DNA: TGTGCCAGCAGCTCAGGGACTAGTCTCACCCCCTACGAGCAGTACTTC; CDR3: CASSSGTSLTPYEQYF
D: TRBD2; J: TRBJ2-1; size: -; V: TRBV4-1; DNA: TGCGCCAGCAGCCGTGAGACTAGCGACTACAATGAGCAGTTCTTC; CDR3: CASSRETSDYNEQFF
D: -; J: TRBJ2-5; size: -; V: TRBV14; DNA: TGTGCCAGCAGCCCCCAGTCAGGTGTTCACGGGACCCAGTACTTC; CDR3: CASSPQSGVHGTQYF
D: TRBD2; J: TRBJ2-7; size: -; V: TRBV5-1; DNA: TGCGCCAGCAGCTTTACGCCGGGACTAGATTCCGAGCAGTACTTC; CDR3: CASSFTPGLDSEQYF
D: -; J: TRBJ1-2; size: -; V: TRBV6-5; DNA: TGTGCCAGCAGTTACTCGGGACTAGAGGGCTACACCTTC; CDR3: CASSYSGLEGYTF
D: TRBD1; J: TRBJ2-5; size: once; V: TRBV7-9; DNA: TGTGCCAGCAGCGCAGCCAGGGGGTTGCCGTACCAAGAGACCCAGTACTTC; CDR3: CASSAARGLPYQETQYF
D: -; J: TRBJ2-7; size: -; V: TRBV5-4; DNA: TGTGCCAGCAGCTTTCGAGGGGAGCAGTACTTC; CDR3: CASSFRGEQYF
D: -; J: TRBJ2-1; size: -; V: TRBV10-1; DNA: TGCGCCAGCAGTGAGTCAGGTGGATCTGGTGAGCAGTTCTTC; CDR3: CASSESGGSGEQFF
D: -; J: TRBJ2-3; size: -; V: TRBV18; DNA: TGTGCCAGCTCACCAAGTGGAGATACGCAGTATTTT; CDR3: CASSPSGDTQYF
D: -; J: TRBJ1-5; size: -; V: TRBV28; DNA: TGTGCCAGCAACAGGGACACCAATCAGCCCCAGCATTTT; CDR3: CASNRDTNQPQHF
D: TRBD1; J: TRBJ2-1; size: -; V: TRBV9; DNA: TGTGCCAGCAGCGTAGGACAGGGGAGGCCCTACAATGAGCAGTTCTTC; CDR3: CASSVGQGRPYNEQFF
D: -; J: TRBJ2-3; size: -; V: TRBV9; DNA: TGTGCCAGCAGCGTAGGCCCTAGCAGAGATACGCAGTATTTT; CDR3: CASSVGPSRDTQYF
D: -; J: TRBJ1-1; size: -; V: TRBV11-3; DNA: TGTGCCAGCAGCTTCGGTGGCAGGGAGAGGACTGAAGCTTTCTTT; CDR3: CASSFGGRERTEAFF
D: TRBD1; J: TRBJ2-5; size: -; V: TRBV7-6; DNA: TGTGCCAGCAGCCCCAAGGGACAGGACTACGAGACCCAGTACTTC; CDR3: CASSPKGQDYETQYF
D: -; J: TRBJ1-5; size: -; V: TRBV7-9; DNA: TGTGCCAGCAGCTTAGCGTCATCTGGTACACTGAACAATCAGCCCCAGCATTTT; CDR3: CASSLASSGTLNNQPQHF
D: TRBD1; J: TRBJ2-4; size: -; V: TRBV5-7; DNA: TGTGCCAGCAGCTTGGGGCAGGGGGAAAACATTCAGTACTTC; CDR3: CASSLGQGENIQYF
D: -; J: TRBJ2-5; size: -; V: TRBV7-2; DNA: TGTGCCAGCAGCACCCAAGGGAGGGAGACCCAGTACTTC; CDR3: CASSTQGRETQYF
D: TRBD1; J: TRBJ2-1; size: -; V: TRBV27; DNA: TGTGCCAGCACCTGGGACAGGGAGAGCTCCTACAATGAGCAGTTCTTC; CDR3: CASTWDRESSYNEQFF
D: TRBD2; J: TRBJ2-7; size: -; V: TRBV7-8; DNA: TGTGCCAGCAGCCCCCGACGGTTAAGGGTGGGGACTAGCCCCTACGAGCAGTACTTC; CDR3: CASSPRRLRVGTSPYEQYF